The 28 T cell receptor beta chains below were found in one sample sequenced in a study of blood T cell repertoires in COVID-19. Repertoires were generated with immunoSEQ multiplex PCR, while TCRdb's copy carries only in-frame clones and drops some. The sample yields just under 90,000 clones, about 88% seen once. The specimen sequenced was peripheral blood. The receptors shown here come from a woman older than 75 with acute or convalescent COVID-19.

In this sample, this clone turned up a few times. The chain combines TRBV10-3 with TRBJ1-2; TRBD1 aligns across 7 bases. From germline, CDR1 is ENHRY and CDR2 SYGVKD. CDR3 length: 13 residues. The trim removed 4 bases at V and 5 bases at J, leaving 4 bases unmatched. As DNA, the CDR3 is TGTGCCATCAGTGGGGGCAGGGGGTATGGCTACACCTTC. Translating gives CAISGGRGYGYTF.

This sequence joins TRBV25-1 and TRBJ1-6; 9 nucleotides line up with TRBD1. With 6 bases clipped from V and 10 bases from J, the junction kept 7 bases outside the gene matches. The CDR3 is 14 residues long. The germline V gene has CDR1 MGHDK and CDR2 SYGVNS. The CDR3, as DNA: TGTGCCAGCAGGCGGGACAGGGAGGCCTCACCCCTCCACTTT. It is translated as CASRRDREASPLHF.

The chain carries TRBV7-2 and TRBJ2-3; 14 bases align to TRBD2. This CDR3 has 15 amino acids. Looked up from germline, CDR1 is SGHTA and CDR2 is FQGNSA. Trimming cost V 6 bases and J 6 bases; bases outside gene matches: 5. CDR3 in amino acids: CASSPGLAGEDTQYF. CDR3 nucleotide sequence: TGTGCCAGCAGTCCGGGACTAGCGGGGGAGGATACGCAGTATTTT.

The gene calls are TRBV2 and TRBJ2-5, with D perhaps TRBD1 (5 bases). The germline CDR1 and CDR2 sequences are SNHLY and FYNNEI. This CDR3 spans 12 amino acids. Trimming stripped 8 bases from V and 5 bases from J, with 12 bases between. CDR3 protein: CASQTVGETQYF. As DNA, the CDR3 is TGTGCCAGCCAGACAGTTGGCGAGACCCAGTACTTC. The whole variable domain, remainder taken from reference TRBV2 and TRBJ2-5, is EPEVTQTPSHQVTQMGQEVILRCVPISNHLYFYWYRQILGQKVEFLVSFYNNEISEKSEIFDDQFSVERPDGSNFTLKIRSTKLEDSAMYFCASQTVGETQYFGPGTRLLVL.

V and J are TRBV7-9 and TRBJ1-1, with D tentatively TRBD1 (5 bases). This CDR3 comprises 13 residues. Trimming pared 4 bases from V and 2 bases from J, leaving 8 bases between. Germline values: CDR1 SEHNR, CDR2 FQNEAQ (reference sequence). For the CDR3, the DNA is TGTGCCAGCAGCTGGGGGGGTAACACTGAAGCTTTCTTT. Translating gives CASSWGGNTEAFF. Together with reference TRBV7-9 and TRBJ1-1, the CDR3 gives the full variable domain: DTGVSQNPRHKITKRGQNVTFRCDPISEHNRLYWYRQTLGQGPEFLTYFQNEAQLEKSRLLSDRFSAERPKGSFSTLEIQRTEQGDSAMYLCASSWGGNTEAFFGQGTRLTVV.

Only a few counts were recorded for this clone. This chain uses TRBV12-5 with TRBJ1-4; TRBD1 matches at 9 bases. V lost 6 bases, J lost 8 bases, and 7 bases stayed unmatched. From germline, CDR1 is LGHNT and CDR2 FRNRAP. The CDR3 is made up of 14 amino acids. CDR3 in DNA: TGTGCTAGTGGAACCGGGACAGGGATCGAAAAACTGTTTTTT. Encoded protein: CASGTGTGIEKLFF.

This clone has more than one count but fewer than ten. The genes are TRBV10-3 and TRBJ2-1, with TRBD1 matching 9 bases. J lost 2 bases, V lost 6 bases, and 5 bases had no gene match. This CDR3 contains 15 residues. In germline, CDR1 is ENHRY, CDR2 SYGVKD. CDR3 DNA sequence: TGTGCCATCAGCAAGGACAGGGGCACCTACAATGAGCAGTTCTTC. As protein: CAISKDRGTYNEQFF.

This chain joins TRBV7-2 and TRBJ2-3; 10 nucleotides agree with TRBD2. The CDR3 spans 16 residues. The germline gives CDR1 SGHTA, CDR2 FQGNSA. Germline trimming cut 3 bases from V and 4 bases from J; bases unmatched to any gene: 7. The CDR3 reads CASSFRAGGRADTQYF. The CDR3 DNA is TGTGCCAGCAGCTTTAGAGCGGGGGGGCGCGCAGATACGCAGTATTTT.

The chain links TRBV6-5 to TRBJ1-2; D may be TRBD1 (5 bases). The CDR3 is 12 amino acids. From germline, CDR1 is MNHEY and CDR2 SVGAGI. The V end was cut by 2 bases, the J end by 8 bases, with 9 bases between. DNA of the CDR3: TGTGCCAGCAGTTACGGGGCGCAAGGCTACACCTTC. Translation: CASSYGAQGYTF.

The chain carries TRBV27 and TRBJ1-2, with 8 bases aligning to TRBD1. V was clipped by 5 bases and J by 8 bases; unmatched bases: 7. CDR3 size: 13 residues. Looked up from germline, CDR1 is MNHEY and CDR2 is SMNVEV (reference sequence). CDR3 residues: CASSLIGQGGYTF. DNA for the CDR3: TGTGCCAGCAGTCTTATCGGACAGGGCGGCTACACCTTC.

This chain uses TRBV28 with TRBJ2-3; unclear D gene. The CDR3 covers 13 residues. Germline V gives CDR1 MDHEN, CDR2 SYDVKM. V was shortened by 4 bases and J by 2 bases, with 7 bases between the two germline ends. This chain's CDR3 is CASSSPYTDTQYF. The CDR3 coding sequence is TGTGCCAGCAGTTCCCCTTACACAGATACGCAGTATTTT.

CDR3 sequence: CASSLTSGSSYEQYF. The DNA of the CDR3 is TGTGCCAGCAGCCTCACTAGCGGGAGCTCCTACGAGCAGTACTTC. The rearrangement joins TRBV5-8 to TRBJ2-7, with 11 positions matching TRBD2. In germline, CDR1 is SGHTS, CDR2 YDEGEE. Trimming removed 4 bases from V and 0 bases from J; junction bases left unmatched: 3. The CDR3 has 15 amino acids.

Written as DNA, the CDR3 is TGTGCCAGCAGCTTGCCGAATTCACCCCTCCACTTT. This translates into CASSLPNSPLHF. The chain carries TRBV5-6 and TRBJ1-6; no reliable D call. The germline CDR1 and CDR2 sequences are SGHDT and YYEEEE. The CDR3 sequence is 12 residues long. The ends were cut back, 1 base at V and 7 bases at J, with 3 bases in the middle.

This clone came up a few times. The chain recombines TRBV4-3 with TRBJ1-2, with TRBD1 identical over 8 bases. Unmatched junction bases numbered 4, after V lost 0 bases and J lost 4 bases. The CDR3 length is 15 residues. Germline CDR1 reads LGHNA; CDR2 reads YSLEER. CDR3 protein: CASSQDGTGVYGYTF. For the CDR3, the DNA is TGCGCCAGCAGCCAAGATGGGACAGGTGTCTATGGCTACACCTTC.

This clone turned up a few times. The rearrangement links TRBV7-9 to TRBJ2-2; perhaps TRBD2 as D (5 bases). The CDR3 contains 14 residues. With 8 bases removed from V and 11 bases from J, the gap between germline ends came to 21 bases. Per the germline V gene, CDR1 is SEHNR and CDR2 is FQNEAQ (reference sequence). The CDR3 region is CASRSGVLSVELFF. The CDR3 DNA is TGTGCCAGCCGTTCCGGGGTGCTTTCCGTCGAGCTGTTTTTT.

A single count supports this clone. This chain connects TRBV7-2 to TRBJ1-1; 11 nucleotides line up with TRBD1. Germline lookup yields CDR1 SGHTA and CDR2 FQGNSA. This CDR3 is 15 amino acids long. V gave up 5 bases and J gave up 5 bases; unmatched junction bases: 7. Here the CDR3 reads CASSNRDRGGTEAFF. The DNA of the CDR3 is TGTGCCAGCAGCAACAGGGACAGGGGGGGGACTGAAGCTTTCTTT.

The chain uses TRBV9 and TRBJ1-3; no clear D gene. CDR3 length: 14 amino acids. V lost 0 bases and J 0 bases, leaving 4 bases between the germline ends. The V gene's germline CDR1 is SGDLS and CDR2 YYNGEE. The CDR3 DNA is TGTGCCAGCAGCGTAGATAGCTCTGGAAACACCATATATTTT. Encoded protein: CASSVDSSGNTIYF.

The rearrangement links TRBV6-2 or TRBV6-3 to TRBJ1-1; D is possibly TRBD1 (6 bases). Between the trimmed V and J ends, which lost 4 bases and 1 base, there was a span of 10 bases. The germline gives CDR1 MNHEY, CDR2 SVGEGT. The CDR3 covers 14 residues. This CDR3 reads CASSFTTGNTEAFF. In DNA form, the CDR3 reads TGTGCCAGCAGTTTTACGACAGGGAACACTGAAGCTTTCTTT.

The CDR3 bases are TGTGCCAGCAGTTTAGTGGGAGACTATCAGCCCCAGCATTTT. Protein sequence: CASSLVGDYQPQHF. V and J are TRBV28 and TRBJ1-5; D is undetermined. Germline assignment: CDR1 MDHEN and CDR2 SYDVKM. Deletions cut 2 bases from V and 5 bases from J, with 10 bases between. CDR3 size: 14 residues.

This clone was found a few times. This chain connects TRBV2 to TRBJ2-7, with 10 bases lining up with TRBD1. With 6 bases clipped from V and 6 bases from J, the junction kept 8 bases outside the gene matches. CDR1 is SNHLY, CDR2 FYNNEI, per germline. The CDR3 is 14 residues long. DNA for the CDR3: TGTGCCAGCAGCCAAGGGACAGGGGAGGGCGAGCAGTACTTC. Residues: CASSQGTGEGEQYF.

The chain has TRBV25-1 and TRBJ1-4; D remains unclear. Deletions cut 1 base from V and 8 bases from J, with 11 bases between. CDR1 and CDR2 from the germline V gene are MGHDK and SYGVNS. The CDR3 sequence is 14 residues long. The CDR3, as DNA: TGTGCCAGCAGTGAATCGTCGGTACGGGAAAAACTGTTTTTT. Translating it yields CASSESSVREKLFF.

The chain's CDR3 is CATSKGTESSYEQYF. CDR3 bases: TGTGCCACCAGCAAAGGGACAGAAAGCTCCTACGAGCAGTACTTC. The chain employs TRBV15 and TRBJ2-7, with TRBD1 matching 7 bases. Germline values: CDR1 LNHNV, CDR2 YYDKDF (reference sequence). The CDR3 loop spans 15 amino acids. Trimming took 4 bases from V and 0 from J; bases not matched to a gene: 6. Looking up the rest from reference TRBV15 and TRBJ2-7 gives the full variable domain: DAMVIQNPRYQVTQFGKPVTLSCSQTLNHNVMYWYQQKSSQAPKLLFHYYDKDFNNEADTPDNFQSRRPNTSFCFLDIRSPGLGDTAMYLCATSKGTESSYEQYFGPGTRLTVT.

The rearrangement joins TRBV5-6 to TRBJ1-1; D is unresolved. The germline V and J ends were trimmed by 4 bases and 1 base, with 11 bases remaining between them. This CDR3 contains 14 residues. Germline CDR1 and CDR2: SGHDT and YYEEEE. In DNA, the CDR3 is TGTGCCAGCAGCCCCGGACTGGGGAACACTGAAGCTTTCTTT. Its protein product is CASSPGLGNTEAFF.

CDR3 sequence (DNA): TGTGCCAGCAGCCGAGCGGGCGACGGCTACAATGAGCAGTTCTTC. This translates into CASSRAGDGYNEQFF. The chain joins TRBV28 to TRBJ2-1, with D maybe TRBD2 (6 bases). V lost 6 bases and J 3 bases, leaving 15 bases between the germline ends. Germline CDR1 MDHEN, CDR2 SYDVKM. The length of the CDR3 is 15 residues.

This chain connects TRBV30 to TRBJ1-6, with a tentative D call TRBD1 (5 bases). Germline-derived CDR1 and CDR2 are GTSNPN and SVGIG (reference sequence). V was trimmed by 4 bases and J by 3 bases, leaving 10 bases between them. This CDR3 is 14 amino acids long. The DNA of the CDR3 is TGTGCCTGGACAGGGTCAATCTATAATTCACCCCTCCACTTT. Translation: CAWTGSIYNSPLHF. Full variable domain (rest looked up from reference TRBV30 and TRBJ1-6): SQTIHQWPATLVQPVGSPLSLECTVEGTSNPNLYWYRQAAGRGLQLLFYSVGIGQISSEVPQNLSASRPQDRQFILSSKKLLLSDSGFYLCAWTGSIYNSPLHFGNGTRLTVT.

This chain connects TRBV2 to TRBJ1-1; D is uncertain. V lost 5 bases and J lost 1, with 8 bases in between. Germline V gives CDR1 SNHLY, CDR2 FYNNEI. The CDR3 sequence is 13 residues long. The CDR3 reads CASSRQTNTEAFF. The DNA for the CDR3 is TGTGCCAGCAGTAGACAAACGAACACTGAAGCTTTCTTT.

CDR3 in DNA: TGTGCCAGCTCACAGGGCGGGGGCTTGGAGACCCAGTACTTC. Its protein is CASSQGGGLETQYF. The genes are TRBV18 and TRBJ2-5; possible D gene TRBD2, 7 bases. V dropped 4 bases and J dropped 5 bases, with 14 bases sitting between them. The CDR3 has 14 amino acids. Germline loops: CDR1 KGHSH, CDR2 LQKENI.

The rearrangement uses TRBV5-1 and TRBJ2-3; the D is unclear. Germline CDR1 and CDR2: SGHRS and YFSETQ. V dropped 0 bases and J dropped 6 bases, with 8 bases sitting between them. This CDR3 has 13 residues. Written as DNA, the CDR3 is TGCGCCAGCAGCTTGGGGGCCAGGGATACGCAGTATTTT. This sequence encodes CASSLGARDTQYF.